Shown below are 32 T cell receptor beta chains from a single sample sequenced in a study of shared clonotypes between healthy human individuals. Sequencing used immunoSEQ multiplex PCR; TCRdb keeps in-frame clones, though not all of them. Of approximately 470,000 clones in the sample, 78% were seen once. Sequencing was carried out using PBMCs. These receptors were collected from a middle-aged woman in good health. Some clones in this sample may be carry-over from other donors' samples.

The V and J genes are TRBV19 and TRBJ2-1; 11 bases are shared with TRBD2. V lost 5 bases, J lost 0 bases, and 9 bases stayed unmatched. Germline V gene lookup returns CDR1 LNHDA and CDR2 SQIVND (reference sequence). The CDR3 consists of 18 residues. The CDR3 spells CASSRSSGRRSSYNEQFF. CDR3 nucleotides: TGTGCCAGTAGTCGTTCTAGCGGGAGGCGAAGCTCCTACAATGAGCAGTTCTTC.

The CDR3 loop reads CASSTALPTLTDTQYF. CDR3 sequence (DNA): TGTGCCAGTAGTACAGCCTTACCAACGCTCACAGATACGCAGTATTTT. The gene calls are TRBV19 and TRBJ2-3, with D uncertain. In germline, CDR1 is LNHDA, CDR2 SQIVND (reference sequence). Trimming took 4 bases from V and 2 from J, leaving 16 bases between them. The CDR3 spans 16 residues. The entire variable domain, with the rest obtained from reference TRBV19 and TRBJ2-3, is as follows: DGGITQSPKYLFRKEGQNVTLSCEQNLNHDAMYWYRQDPGQGLRLIYYSQIVNDFQKGDIAEGYSVSREKKESFPLTVTSAQKNPTAFYLCASSTALPTLTDTQYFGPGTRLTVL.

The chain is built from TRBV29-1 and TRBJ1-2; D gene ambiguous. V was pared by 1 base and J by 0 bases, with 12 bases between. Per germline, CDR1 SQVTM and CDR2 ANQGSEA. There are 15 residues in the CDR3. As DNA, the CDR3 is TGCAGCGTTGAAGGGTCCCTACACACTAACTATGGCTACACCTTC. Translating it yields CSVEGSLHTNYGYTF.

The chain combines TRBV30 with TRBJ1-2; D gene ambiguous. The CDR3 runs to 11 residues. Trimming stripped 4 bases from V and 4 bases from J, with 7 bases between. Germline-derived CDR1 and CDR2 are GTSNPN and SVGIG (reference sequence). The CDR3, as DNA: TGTGCCTGGAAGTATATCTATGGCTACACCTTC. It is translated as CAWKYIYGYTF.

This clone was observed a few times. The DNA of the CDR3 is TGTGCCAGCAGGTCCGGGACTGTGCGGGAAAAACTGTTTTTT. This codes for CASRSGTVREKLFF. The chain recombines TRBV6-5 with TRBJ1-4; TRBD1 might be the D (5 bases). Trimming removed 6 bases from V and 8 bases from J, with 16 bases in between. The germline V gene encodes CDR1 MNHEY and CDR2 SVGAGI. The CDR3 is 14 amino acids.

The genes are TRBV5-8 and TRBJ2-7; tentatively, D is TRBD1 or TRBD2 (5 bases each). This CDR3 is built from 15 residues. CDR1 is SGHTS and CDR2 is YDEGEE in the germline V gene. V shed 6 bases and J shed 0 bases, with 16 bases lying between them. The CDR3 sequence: CASTVGDGSSYEQYF. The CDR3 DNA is TGTGCCAGCACCGTCGGGGACGGAAGCTCCTACGAGCAGTACTTC.

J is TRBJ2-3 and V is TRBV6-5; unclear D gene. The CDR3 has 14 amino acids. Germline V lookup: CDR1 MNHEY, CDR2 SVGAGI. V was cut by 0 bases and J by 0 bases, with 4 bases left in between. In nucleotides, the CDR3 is TGTGCCAGCAGTTACTCTCAAAGCACAGATACGCAGTATTTT. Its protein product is CASSYSQSTDTQYF.

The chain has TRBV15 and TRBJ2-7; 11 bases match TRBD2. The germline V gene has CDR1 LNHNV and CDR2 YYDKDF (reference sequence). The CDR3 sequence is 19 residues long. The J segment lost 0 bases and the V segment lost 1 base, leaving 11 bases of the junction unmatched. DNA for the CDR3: TGTGCCACCAGCAGAGTGTTGGGACTAGCGGTCCCGAGCTCCTACGAGCAGTACTTC. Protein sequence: CATSRVLGLAVPSSYEQYF.

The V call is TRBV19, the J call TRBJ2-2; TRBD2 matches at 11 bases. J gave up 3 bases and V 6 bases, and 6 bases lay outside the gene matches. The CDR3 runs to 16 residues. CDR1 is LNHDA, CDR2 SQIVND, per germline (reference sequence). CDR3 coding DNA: TGTGCCAGTAGACCCAATAGCGGGAGGGACACCGGGGAGCTGTTTTTT. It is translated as CASRPNSGRDTGELFF. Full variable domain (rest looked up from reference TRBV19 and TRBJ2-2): DGGITQSPKYLFRKEGQNVTLSCEQNLNHDAMYWYRQDPGQGLRLIYYSQIVNDFQKGDIAEGYSVSREKKESFPLTVTSAQKNPTAFYLCASRPNSGRDTGELFFGEGSRLTVL.

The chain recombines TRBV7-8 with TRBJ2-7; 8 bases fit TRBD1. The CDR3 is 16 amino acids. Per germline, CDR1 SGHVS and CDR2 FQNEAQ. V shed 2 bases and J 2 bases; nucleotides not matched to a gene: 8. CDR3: CASSLKRDRTAYEQYF. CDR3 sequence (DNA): TGTGCCAGCAGCTTAAAACGGGACAGGACAGCCTACGAGCAGTACTTC.

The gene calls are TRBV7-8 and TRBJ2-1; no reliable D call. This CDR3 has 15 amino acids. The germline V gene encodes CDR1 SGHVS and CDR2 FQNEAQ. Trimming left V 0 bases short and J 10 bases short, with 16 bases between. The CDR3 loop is CASSLARPVLGEQFF. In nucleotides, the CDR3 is TGTGCCAGCAGCTTAGCGCGTCCGGTCCTTGGAGAGCAGTTCTTC. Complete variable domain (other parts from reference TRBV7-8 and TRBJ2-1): GAGVSQSPRYKVAKRGQDVALRCDPISGHVSLFWYQQALGQGPEFLTYFQNEAQLDKSGLPSDRFFAERPEGSVSTLKIQRTQQEDSAVYLCASSLARPVLGEQFFGPGTRLTVL.

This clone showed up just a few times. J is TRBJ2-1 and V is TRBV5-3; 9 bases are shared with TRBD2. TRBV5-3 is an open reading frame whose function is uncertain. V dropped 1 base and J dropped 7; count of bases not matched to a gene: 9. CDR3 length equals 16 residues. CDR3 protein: CARSLSKREEGNEQFF. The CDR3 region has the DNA TGTGCCAGAAGCTTGTCTAAGCGGGAGGAGGGGAATGAGCAGTTCTTC.

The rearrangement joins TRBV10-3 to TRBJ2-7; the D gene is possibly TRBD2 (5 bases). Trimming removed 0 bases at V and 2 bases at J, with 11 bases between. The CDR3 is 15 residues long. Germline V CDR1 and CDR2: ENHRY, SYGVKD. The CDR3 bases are TGTGCCATCAGTGAGTCGTCGCTAGCCGCCTACGAGCAGTACTTC. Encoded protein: CAISESSLAAYEQYF.

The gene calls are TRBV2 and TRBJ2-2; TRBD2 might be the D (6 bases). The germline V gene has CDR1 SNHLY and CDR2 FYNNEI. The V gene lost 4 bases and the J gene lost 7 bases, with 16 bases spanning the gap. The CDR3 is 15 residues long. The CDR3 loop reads CASSAGGKRVGELFF. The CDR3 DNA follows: TGTGCCAGCAGTGCAGGCGGGAAAAGGGTCGGGGAGCTGTTTTTT.

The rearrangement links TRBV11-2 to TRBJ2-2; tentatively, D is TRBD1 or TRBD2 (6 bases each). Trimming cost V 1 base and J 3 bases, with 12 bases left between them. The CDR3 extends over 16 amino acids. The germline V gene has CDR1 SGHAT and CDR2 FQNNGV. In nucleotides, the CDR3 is TGTGCCAGCAGCTTAGTGGGGGGCCCGTACACCGGGGAGCTGTTTTTT. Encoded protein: CASSLVGGPYTGELFF.

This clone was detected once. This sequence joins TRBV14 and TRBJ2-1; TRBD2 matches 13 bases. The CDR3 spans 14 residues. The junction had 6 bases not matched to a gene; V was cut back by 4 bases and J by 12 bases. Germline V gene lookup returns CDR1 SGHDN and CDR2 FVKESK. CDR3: CASSLGLAGVWQFF. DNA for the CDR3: TGTGCCAGCAGCCTAGGACTAGCGGGAGTGTGGCAGTTCTTC.

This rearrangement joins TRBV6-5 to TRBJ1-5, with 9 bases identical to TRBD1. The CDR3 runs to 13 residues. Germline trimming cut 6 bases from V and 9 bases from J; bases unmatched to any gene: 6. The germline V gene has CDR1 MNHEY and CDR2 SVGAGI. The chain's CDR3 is CASSRDRALPQHF. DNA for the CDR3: TGTGCCAGCAGCCGGGACAGGGCACTGCCCCAGCATTTT.

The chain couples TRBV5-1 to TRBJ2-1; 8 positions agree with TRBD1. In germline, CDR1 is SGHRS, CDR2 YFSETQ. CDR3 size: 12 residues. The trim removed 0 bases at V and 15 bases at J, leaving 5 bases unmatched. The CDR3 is CASSLAGGQAFF. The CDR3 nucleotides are TGCGCCAGCAGCTTGGCCGGGGGACAGGCGTTCTTC.

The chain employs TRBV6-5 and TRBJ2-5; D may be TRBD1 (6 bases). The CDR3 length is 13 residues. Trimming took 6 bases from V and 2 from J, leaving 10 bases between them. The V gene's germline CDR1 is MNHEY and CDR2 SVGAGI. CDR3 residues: CASRATGQETQYF. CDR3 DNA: TGTGCCAGCAGGGCAACAGGGCAAGAGACCCAGTACTTC.

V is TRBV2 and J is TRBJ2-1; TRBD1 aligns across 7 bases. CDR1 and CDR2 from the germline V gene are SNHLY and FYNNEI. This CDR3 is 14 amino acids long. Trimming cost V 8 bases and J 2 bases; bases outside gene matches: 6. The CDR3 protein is CASGPDRAYNEQFF. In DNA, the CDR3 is TGTGCCAGCGGACCTGACAGGGCCTACAATGAGCAGTTCTTC.

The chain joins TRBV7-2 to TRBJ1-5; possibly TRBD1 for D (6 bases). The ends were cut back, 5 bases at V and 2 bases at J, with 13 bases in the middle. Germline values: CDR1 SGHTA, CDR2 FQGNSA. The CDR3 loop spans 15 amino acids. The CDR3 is CASSQQGAGNQPQHF. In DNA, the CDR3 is TGTGCCAGCAGCCAACAGGGAGCTGGCAATCAGCCCCAGCATTTT.

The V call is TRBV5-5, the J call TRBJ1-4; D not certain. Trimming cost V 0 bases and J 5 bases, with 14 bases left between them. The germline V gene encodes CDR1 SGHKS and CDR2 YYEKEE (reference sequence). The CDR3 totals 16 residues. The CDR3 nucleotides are TGTGCCAGCAGCTTGGATCCCGGCCTGCTAAATGAAAAACTGTTTTTT. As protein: CASSLDPGLLNEKLFF.

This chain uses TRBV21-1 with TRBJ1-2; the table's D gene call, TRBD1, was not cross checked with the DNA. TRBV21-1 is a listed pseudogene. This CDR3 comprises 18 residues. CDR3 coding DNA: TGTGCCAGCACCGAAAGAAAGGGAGACAGGGGCAAGCTCCTGGGCTACACCTTC. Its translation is CASTERKGDRGKLLGYTF.

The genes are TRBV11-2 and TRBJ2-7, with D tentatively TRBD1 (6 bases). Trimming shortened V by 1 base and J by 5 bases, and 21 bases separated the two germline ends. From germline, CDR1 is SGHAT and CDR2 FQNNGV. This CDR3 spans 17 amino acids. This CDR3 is CASSLAWDTLTPNEQYF. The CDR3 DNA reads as TGTGCCAGCAGCTTAGCTTGGGACACCCTGACCCCTAACGAGCAGTACTTC.

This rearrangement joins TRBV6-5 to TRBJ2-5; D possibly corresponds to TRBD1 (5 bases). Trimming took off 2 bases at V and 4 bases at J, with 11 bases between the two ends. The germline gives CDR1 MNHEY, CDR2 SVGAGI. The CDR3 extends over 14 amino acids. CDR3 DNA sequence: TGTGCCAGCAGTTACCCAGGGTTCCCAGAGACCCAGTACTTC. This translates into CASSYPGFPETQYF.

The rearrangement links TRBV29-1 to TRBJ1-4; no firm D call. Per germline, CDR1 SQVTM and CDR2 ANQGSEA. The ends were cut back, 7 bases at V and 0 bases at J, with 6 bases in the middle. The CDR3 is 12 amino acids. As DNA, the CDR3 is TGCAGCGCGATAACAACTAATGAAAAACTGTTTTTT. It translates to CSAITTNEKLFF.

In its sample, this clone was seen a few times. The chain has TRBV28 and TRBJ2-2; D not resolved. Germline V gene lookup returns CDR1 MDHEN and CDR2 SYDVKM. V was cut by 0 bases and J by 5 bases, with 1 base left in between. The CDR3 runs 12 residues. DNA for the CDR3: TGTGCCAGCAGTTTATGGACCGGGGAGCTGTTTTTT. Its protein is CASSLWTGELFF. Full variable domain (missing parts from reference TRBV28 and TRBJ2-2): DVKVTQSSRYLVKRTGEKVFLECVQDMDHENMFWYRQDPGLGLRLIYFSYDVKMKEKGDIPEGYSVSREKKERFSLILESASTNQTSMYLCASSLWTGELFFGEGSRLTVL.

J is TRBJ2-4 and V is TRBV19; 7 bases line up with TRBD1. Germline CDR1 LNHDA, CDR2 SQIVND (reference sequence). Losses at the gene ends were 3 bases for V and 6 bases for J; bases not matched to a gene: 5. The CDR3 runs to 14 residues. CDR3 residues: CASSMDRMTNIQYF. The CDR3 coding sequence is TGTGCCAGTAGTATGGACAGGATGACAAACATTCAGTACTTC.

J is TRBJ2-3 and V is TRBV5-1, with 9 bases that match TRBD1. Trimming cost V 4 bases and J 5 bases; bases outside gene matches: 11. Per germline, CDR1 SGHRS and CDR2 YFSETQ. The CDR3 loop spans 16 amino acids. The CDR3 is CASSKTHRGPGDTQYF. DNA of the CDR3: TGCGCCAGCAGCAAAACTCACAGGGGGCCTGGAGATACGCAGTATTTT.

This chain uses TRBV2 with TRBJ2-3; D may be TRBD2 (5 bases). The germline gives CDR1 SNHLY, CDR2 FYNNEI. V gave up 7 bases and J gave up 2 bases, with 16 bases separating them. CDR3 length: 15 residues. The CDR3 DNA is TGTGCCAGCAAGCCCCGCGGGTCCCCCACAGATACGCAGTATTTT. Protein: CASKPRGSPTDTQYF.

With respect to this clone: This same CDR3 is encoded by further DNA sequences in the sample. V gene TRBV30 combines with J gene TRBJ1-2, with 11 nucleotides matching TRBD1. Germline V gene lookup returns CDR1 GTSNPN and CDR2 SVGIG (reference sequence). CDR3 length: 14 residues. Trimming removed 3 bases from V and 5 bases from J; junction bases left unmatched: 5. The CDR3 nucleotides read TGTGCCTGGAGCGGGACAGGGGGGCCTTATGGCTACACCTTC. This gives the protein CAWSGTGGPYGYTF.

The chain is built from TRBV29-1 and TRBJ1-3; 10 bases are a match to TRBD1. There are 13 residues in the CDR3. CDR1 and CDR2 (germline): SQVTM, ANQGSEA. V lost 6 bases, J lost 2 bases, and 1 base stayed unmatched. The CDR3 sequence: CSVGTGAGNTIYF. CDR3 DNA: TGCAGCGTCGGGACAGGGGCTGGAAACACCATATATTTT.